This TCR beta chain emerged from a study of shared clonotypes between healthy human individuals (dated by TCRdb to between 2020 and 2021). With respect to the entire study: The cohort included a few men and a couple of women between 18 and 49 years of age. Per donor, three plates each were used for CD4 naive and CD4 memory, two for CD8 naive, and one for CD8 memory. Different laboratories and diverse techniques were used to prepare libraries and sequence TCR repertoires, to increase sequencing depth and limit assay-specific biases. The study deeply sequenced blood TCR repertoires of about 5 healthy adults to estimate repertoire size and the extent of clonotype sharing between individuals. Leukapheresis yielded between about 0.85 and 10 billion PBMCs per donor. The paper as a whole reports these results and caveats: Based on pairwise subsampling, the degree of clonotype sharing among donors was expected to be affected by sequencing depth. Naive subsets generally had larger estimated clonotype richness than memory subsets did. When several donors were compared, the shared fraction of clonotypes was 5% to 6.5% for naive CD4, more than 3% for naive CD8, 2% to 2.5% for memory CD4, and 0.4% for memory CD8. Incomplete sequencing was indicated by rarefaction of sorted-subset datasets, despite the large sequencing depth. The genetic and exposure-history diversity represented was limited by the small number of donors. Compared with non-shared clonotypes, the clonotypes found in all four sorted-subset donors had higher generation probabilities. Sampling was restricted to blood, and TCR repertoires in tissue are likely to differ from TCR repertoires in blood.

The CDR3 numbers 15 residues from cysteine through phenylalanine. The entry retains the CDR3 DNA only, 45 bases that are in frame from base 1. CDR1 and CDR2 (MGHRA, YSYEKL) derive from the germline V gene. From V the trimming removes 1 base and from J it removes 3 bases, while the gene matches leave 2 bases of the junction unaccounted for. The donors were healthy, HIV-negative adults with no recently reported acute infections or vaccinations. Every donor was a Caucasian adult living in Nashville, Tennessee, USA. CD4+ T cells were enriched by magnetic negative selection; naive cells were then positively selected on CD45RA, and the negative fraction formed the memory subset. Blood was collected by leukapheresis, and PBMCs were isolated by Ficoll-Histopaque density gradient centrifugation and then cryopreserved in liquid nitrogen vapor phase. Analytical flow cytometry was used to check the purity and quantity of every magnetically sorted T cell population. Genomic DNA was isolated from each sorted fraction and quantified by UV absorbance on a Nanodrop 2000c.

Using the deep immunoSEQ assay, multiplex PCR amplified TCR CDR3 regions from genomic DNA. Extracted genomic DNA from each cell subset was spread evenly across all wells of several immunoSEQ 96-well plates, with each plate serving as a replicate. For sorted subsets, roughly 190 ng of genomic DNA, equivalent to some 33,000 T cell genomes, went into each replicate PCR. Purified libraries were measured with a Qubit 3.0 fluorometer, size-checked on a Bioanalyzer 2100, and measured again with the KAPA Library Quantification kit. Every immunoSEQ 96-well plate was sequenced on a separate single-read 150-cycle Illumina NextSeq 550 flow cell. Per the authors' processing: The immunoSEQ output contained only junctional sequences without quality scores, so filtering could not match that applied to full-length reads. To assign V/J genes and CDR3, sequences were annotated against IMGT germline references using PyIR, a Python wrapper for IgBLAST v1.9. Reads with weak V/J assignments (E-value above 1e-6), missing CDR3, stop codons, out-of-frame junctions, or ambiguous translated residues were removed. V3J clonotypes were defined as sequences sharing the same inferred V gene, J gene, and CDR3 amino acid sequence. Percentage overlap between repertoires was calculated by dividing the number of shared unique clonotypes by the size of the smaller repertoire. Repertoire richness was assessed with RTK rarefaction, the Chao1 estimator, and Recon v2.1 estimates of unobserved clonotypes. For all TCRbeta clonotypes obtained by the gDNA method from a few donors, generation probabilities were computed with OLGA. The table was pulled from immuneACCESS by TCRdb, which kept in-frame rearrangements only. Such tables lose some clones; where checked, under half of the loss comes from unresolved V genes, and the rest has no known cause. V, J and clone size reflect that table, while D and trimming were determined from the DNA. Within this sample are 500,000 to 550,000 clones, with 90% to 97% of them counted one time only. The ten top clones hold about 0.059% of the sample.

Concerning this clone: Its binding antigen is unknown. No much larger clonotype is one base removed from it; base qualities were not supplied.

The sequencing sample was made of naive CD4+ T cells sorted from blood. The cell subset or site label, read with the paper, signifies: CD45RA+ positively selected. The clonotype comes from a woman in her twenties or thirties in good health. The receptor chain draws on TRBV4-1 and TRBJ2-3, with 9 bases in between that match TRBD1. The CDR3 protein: CASSQAGQGTDTQYF. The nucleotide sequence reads TGCGCCAGCAGCCAAGCGGGACAGGGTACAGATACGCAGTATTTT.